One and the same sample provided the 15 T cell receptor beta chains below, sequenced in a study of STAT3 mutations in large granular lymphocyte leukemia. Study-level findings and limits: In T-cell large granular lymphocyte leukemia, about half of patients showed multiple immunodominant subclonotypes.

Repertoires were generated with immunoSEQ multiplex PCR, while TCRdb's copy carries only in-frame clones and drops some. The data hold fewer than 20,000 clones, with 84% observed a single time. Their cognate antigens are unknown. Sequencing was performed on peripheral blood mononuclear cells. These receptors all stem from a man aged 50 to 59 with T-cell large granular lymphocyte leukemia. Some clones in this sample may be carry-over from other donors' samples.

The V call is TRBV5-1, the J call TRBJ2-5, with 13 bases matching TRBD2. Germline trimming cut 3 bases from V and 4 bases from J; bases unmatched to any gene: 3. CDR1 SGHRS and CDR2 YFSETQ come from the germline V gene. The CDR3 consists of 15 residues. CDR3 bases: TGCGCCAGCAGCTATACTAGCGGGGGGGGAGAGACCCAGTACTTC. Translation: CASSYTSGGGETQYF.

The genes are TRBV6-1 and TRBJ1-1; tentatively, D is TRBD1 (6 bases). CDR3 length equals 14 residues. Germline V gene lookup returns CDR1 MNHNS and CDR2 SASEGT. V lost 6 bases, J lost 11 bases, and 22 bases lay in between. The CDR3 here is CASREKGGTRAAFF. The CDR3 DNA reads as TGTGCCAGCAGAGAGAAGGGGGGAACTCGGGCCGCTTTCTTT.

V and J are TRBV5-4 and TRBJ1-5; TRBD1 agrees at 7 bases. This CDR3 contains 16 residues. Trimming took 4 bases from V and 0 from J; bases not matched to a gene: 7. Germline loops: CDR1 SGHNT, CDR2 YYREEE (reference sequence). The CDR3 loop reads CASSPTPGGSNQPQHF. CDR3 DNA sequence: TGTGCCAGCAGCCCCACACCAGGGGGTAGCAATCAGCCCCAGCATTTT. Drawing the rest from reference TRBV5-4 and TRBJ1-5, the complete variable domain is ETGVTQSPTHLIKTRGQQVTLRCSSQSGHNTVSWYQQALGQGPQFIFQYYREEENGRGNFPPRFSGLQFPNYSSELNVNALELDDSALYLCASSPTPGGSNQPQHFGDGTRLSIL.

The chain is built from TRBV7-9 and TRBJ2-3, with D tentatively TRBD2 (6 bases). This CDR3 is 17 amino acids long. Germline CDR1 and CDR2: SEHNR and FQNEAQ (reference sequence). V lost 5 bases and J 1 base, leaving 19 bases between the germline ends. As DNA, the CDR3 is TGTGCCAGCAGCGGGGACTGGGCCCCACTTCGCACAGATACGCAGTATTTT. It specifies CASSGDWAPLRTDTQYF.

The chain combines TRBV6-4 with TRBJ2-3, with D possibly being TRBD1 (5 bases). This CDR3 is 13 amino acids long. Trimming left V 6 bases short and J 2 bases short, with 9 bases between. In germline, CDR1 is MRHNA, CDR2 SNTAGT. The CDR3 loop reads CASSQGHTDTQYF. DNA for the CDR3: TGTGCCAGCAGCCAGGGCCACACAGATACGCAGTATTTT.

The V gene is TRBV7-9, the J gene TRBJ2-2; 9 nucleotides align to TRBD1. In germline, CDR1 is SEHNR, CDR2 FQNEAQ (reference sequence). V lost 2 bases to trimming and J lost 6 bases; unmatched junction nucleotides: 7. The CDR3 totals 16 residues. The CDR3, as DNA: TGTGCCAGCAGCTTACCGGGACAGGGAATGTCCGGGGAGCTGTTTTTT. Translating it yields CASSLPGQGMSGELFF.

This clone was seen more than once but under ten times. The chain is built from TRBV23-1 and TRBJ2-7; TRBD2 matches at 7 bases. TRBV23-1 is an ORF for which the function is uncertain. The CDR3 runs 15 residues. J was trimmed by 0 bases and V by 4 bases; bases with no gene match: 6. CDR3 sequence (DNA): TGCGCCAGCAGTCGGGGGGGAGATAGCTCCTACGAGCAGTACTTC. Residues: CASSRGGDSSYEQYF.

V usage is TRBV27 and J usage is TRBJ1-2; D ambiguous. The CDR3 runs to 14 residues. Germline CDR1 reads MNHEY; CDR2 reads SMNVEV (reference sequence). V gave up 0 bases and J gave up 2 bases, with 7 bases separating them. DNA for the CDR3: TGTGCCAGCAGTTTATCGAACAGCAACTATGGCTACACCTTC. As protein: CASSLSNSNYGYTF.

This sequence joins TRBV7-9 and TRBJ1-1; TRBD1 matches at 9 bases. Germline V CDR1 and CDR2: SEHNR, FQNEAQ (reference sequence). This CDR3 is 14 amino acids long. The V gene end was trimmed by 5 bases and the J gene end by 4 bases; junction bases not matched to a gene: 5. The CDR3 nucleotides read TGTGCCAGCAGCCGACAGGGGGTCGGCACTGAAGCTTTCTTT. Protein: CASSRQGVGTEAFF.

J is TRBJ2-2 and V is TRBV11-3, with 10 bases lining up with TRBD1. Looked up from germline, CDR1 is SGHNT and CDR2 is YENEEA. This CDR3 is built from 19 residues. J was trimmed by 2 bases and V by 5 bases; bases with no gene match: 14. The CDR3 protein is CASSPGQGLLGSNTGELFF. In DNA form, the CDR3 reads TGTGCCAGCAGCCCGGGACAGGGGCTCCTCGGGTCTAACACCGGGGAGCTGTTTTTT.

This clone was seen a few times. The V call is TRBV18, the J call TRBJ2-3; 9 bases agree with TRBD1. Trimming removed 4 bases from V and 1 base from J; junction bases left unmatched: 6. Germline V gene sequence: CDR1 KGHSH, CDR2 LQKENI. This CDR3 has 16 amino acids. The CDR3 nucleotides are TGTGCCAGCTCACTTTACAGGGGGCGAGGCACAGATACGCAGTATTTT. It translates to CASSLYRGRGTDTQYF.

This clone was seen only a few times. Different DNA sequences within this sample yield the same CDR3. In nucleotides, the CDR3 is TGTGCCAGTAGTATGGGACAGGGAGTTCTCGAGCAGTACTTC. Its translation: CASSMGQGVLEQYF. The rearrangement links TRBV19 to TRBJ2-7; 9 nucleotides agree with TRBD1. This CDR3 contains 14 residues. After removal of 3 bases from V and 6 bases from J, the junction contained 6 bases not matched to a gene. CDR1 LNHDA and CDR2 SQIVND come from the germline V gene (reference sequence).

The chain has TRBV6-4 and TRBJ1-2, with 7 nucleotides matching TRBD1. The V gene end was trimmed by 3 bases and the J gene end by 6 bases; junction bases not matched to a gene: 7. Germline V gene sequence: CDR1 MRHNA, CDR2 SNTAGT. The CDR3 totals 14 residues. The CDR3 sequence is CASSEGQAADGYTF. Written as DNA, the CDR3 is TGTGCCAGCAGTGAAGGACAGGCGGCGGATGGCTACACCTTC.

V and J are TRBV27 and TRBJ2-1; perhaps TRBD2 as D (5 bases). V was clipped by 7 bases and J by 4 bases, with 17 bases between them. This CDR3 spans 15 amino acids. The germline V gene has CDR1 MNHEY and CDR2 SMNVEV (reference sequence). The chain's CDR3 is CASNPTRGGYNEQFF. In DNA, the CDR3 is TGTGCCAGCAACCCTACCAGAGGAGGATACAATGAGCAGTTCTTC.

The chain uses TRBV5-1 and TRBJ2-3, with D maybe TRBD2 (6 bases). This CDR3 has 15 residues. The germline gives CDR1 SGHRS, CDR2 YFSETQ. Trimming left V 1 base short and J 4 bases short, with 13 bases between. The CDR3 sequence: CASSLSSGIADTQYF. The CDR3 DNA reads TGCGCCAGCAGCTTGAGTAGCGGCATAGCAGATACGCAGTATTTT.